These 20 T cell receptor beta chains came from one sample sequenced in a study of blood T cell repertoires in COVID-19. Repertoires were generated with immunoSEQ multiplex PCR, while TCRdb's copy carries only in-frame clones and drops some. The sample has some 89,000 clones; approximately 87% are singletons. Material: peripheral blood. The receptors originated from a human donor in a cohort sampled during active COVID-19.

The chain links TRBV7-3 to TRBJ1-4; D remains ambiguous. The CDR3 consists of 13 residues. Per germline, CDR1 SGHTA and CDR2 FQGTGA. V lost 3 bases and J 5 bases, leaving 7 bases between the germline ends. CDR3 residues: CASSLTANEKLFF. The CDR3 nucleotides read TGTGCCAGCAGCTTGACTGCAAATGAAAAACTGTTTTTT.

This rearrangement joins TRBV7-9 to TRBJ1-5; 10 bases map to TRBD1. From germline, CDR1 is SEHNR and CDR2 FQNEAQ (reference sequence). The ends lost 2 bases at V and 1 base at J; junction bases unmatched: 5. The CDR3 consists of 17 residues. CDR3 DNA sequence: TGTGCCAGCAGCTTACCCTGGGACAGGGGAAGCAATCAGCCCCAGCATTTT. Translated: CASSLPWDRGSNQPQHF.

The J gene is TRBJ2-5, the V gene TRBV6-5; a possible D gene is TRBD1 (6 bases). Germline V lookup: CDR1 MNHEY, CDR2 SVGAGI. The CDR3 totals 13 residues. With 6 bases removed from V and 4 bases from J, the gap between germline ends came to 12 bases. The CDR3 region is CASSGTWGETQYF. The CDR3, as DNA: TGTGCCAGCAGCGGGACATGGGGAGAGACCCAGTACTTC.

This clone was counted a single time. The chain recombines TRBV18 with TRBJ1-2; 8 bases fit TRBD1. The CDR3 sequence is 16 residues long. V shed 4 bases, J shed 2 bases, and the junction held 9 bases outside the gene matches. CDR1 is KGHSH and CDR2 is LQKENI in the germline V gene. The CDR3, as DNA: TGTGCCAGCTCACAACTGATGACAGGGGAAAACTATGGCTACACCTTC. Its translation: CASSQLMTGENYGYTF.

This clone was picked up a small number of times. The genes are TRBV9 and TRBJ2-6; TRBD1 agrees at 7 bases. CDR1 and CDR2 from the germline V gene are SGDLS and YYNGEE. Germline trimming cut 4 bases from V and 0 bases from J; bases unmatched to any gene: 10. The CDR3 consists of 18 residues. In DNA form, the CDR3 reads TGTGCCAGCAGCCCTGGAGGACAGGCGATCTCTGGGGCCAACGTCCTGACTTTC. Amino acids: CASSPGGQAISGANVLTF.

In regard to this clone: A junction end diverges from the germline sequence, so it may reflect a read error. The chain employs TRBV6-5 and TRBJ1-1, with D uncertain. The CDR3 contains 13 residues. The germline CDR1 and CDR2 sequences are MNHEY and SVGAGI. CDR3 protein: CASSYGGRTEAFF. As DNA, the CDR3 is TGTGCCAGCAGTTACGGTGGCAGGACTGAGGCTTTCTTT.

This chain's CDR3 is CASSYLAGGSGELFF. For the CDR3, the DNA is TGTGCCAGCAGTTACCTAGCGGGGGGTTCCGGGGAGCTGTTTTTT. The chain links TRBV6-2 or TRBV6-3 to TRBJ2-2; 11 bases line up with TRBD2. Per the germline V gene, CDR1 is MNHEY and CDR2 is SVGEGT. The V segment lost 2 bases and the J segment 6 bases; nucleotides outside the gene matches: 2. CDR3 length: 15 amino acids.

As for this clone: Other DNA sequences in this sample translate to the same CDR3. The V gene is TRBV11-2, the J gene TRBJ1-1; 9 bases are a match to TRBD1. Germline CDR1 and CDR2: SGHAT and FQNNGV. This CDR3 is built from 14 residues. The junction had 3 bases not matched to a gene; V was cut back by 3 bases and J by 4 bases. Written as DNA, the CDR3 is TGTGCCAGCAGCTTGGGACAGGGCAGCACTGAAGCTTTCTTT. This translates into CASSLGQGSTEAFF.

The gene calls are TRBV27 and TRBJ2-4; a weak D match, TRBD2 (7 bases). The CDR3 runs to 13 residues. V dropped 5 bases and J dropped 9 bases, with 14 bases sitting between them. Germline V gene data show CDR1 as MNHEY and CDR2 as SMNVEV (reference sequence). The CDR3 spells CASSLGGGGIQYF. In DNA, the CDR3 is TGTGCCAGCAGTCTCGGAGGGGGGGGCATTCAGTACTTC.

This clone appeared a single time. J is TRBJ2-3 and V is TRBV5-1, with a possible D match to TRBD2 (5 bases). The germline CDR1 and CDR2 sequences are SGHRS and YFSETQ. Trimming removed 4 bases from V and 6 bases from J, with 18 bases in between. CDR3 length: 15 amino acids. CDR3 residues: CASSLPSGPSDTQYF. The CDR3 bases are TGCGCCAGCAGCCTCCCTAGTGGGCCTAGCGATACGCAGTATTTT.

V is TRBV9 and J is TRBJ2-2; 11 bases agree with TRBD1. Trimming cost V 5 bases and J 7 bases; bases outside gene matches: 10. Germline lookup yields CDR1 SGDLS and CDR2 YYNGEE. The CDR3 covers 16 residues. CDR3 DNA sequence: TGTGCCAGCAGTCCCGGACAGGGGGCGTACGGCGGGGAGCTGTTTTTT. Amino acids: CASSPGQGAYGGELFF.

This chain uses TRBV4-3 with TRBJ2-7; tentatively, D is TRBD1 (5 bases). The V gene lost 4 bases and the J gene lost 4 bases, with 14 bases spanning the gap. The CDR3 extends over 14 amino acids. Germline V gives CDR1 LGHNA, CDR2 YSLEER. CDR3 region: CASSPPGRGYEQYF. DNA of the CDR3: TGCGCCAGCAGCCCTCCGGGTAGGGGATACGAGCAGTACTTC.

The chain couples TRBV30 to TRBJ1-3; D is uncertain. Trimming removed 0 bases from V and 1 base from J, with 10 bases in between. The length of the CDR3 is 15 residues. Germline CDR1 and CDR2: GTSNPN and SVGIG (reference sequence). CDR3 amino acids: CAWSVPRRSGNTIYF. DNA for the CDR3: TGTGCCTGGAGTGTACCGAGGAGATCTGGAAACACCATATATTTT. The variable domain in full, completed from reference TRBV30 and TRBJ1-3, reads SQTIHQWPATLVQPVGSPLSLECTVEGTSNPNLYWYRQAAGRGLQLLFYSVGIGQISSEVPQNLSASRPQDRQFILSSKKLLLSDSGFYLCAWSVPRRSGNTIYFGEGSWLTVV.

The chain's CDR3 is CASSEPDRLDTEAFF. The DNA of the CDR3 is TGCGCCAGCAGTGAGCCCGACAGGTTAGACACTGAAGCTTTCTTT. The chain carries TRBV10-2 and TRBJ1-1; maybe TRBD1 (6 bases). V lost 2 bases, J lost 3 bases, and 13 bases lay in between. The length of the CDR3 is 15 residues. Per the germline V gene, CDR1 is WSHSY and CDR2 is SAAADI.

Here the CDR3 reads CASSLSGARGNEQFF. CDR3 in DNA: TGTGCCAGCAGCTTATCTGGGGCGCGGGGCAATGAGCAGTTCTTC. The rearrangement uses TRBV7-2 and TRBJ2-1; D may be TRBD2 (6 bases). The CDR3 consists of 15 residues. V was pared by 2 bases and J by 6 bases, with 14 bases between. CDR1 and CDR2 (germline): SGHTA, FQGNSA.

This rearrangement joins TRBV27 to TRBJ2-7; 8 nucleotides align to TRBD2. CDR3 length equals 18 residues. CDR1 and CDR2 (germline): MNHEY, SMNVEV (reference sequence). The J segment lost 4 bases and the V segment lost 2 bases, leaving 16 bases of the junction unmatched. The chain's CDR3 is CASSLRGHPGLGDYEQYF. The CDR3, as DNA: TGTGCCAGCAGTTTACGGGGACACCCGGGACTAGGGGATTACGAGCAGTACTTC.

The CDR3 DNA is TGTGCCAGCAGTTTACGCAGAACGAACACCGGGGAGCTGTTTTTT. Encoded protein: CASSLRRTNTGELFF. The chain carries TRBV27 and TRBJ2-2, with D unclear. Trimming took off 2 bases at V and 0 bases at J, with 7 bases between the two ends. The CDR3 runs to 15 residues. Germline V gene lookup returns CDR1 MNHEY and CDR2 SMNVEV (reference sequence).

V usage is TRBV18 and J usage is TRBJ1-1, with TRBD1 matching 7 bases. CDR1 and CDR2 (germline): KGHSH, LQKENI. Losses at the gene ends were 1 base for V and 6 bases for J; bases not matched to a gene: 8. The CDR3 loop spans 15 amino acids. The CDR3 DNA is TGTGCCAGCTCACCACAGTCAATGAGGGGGCCTGAAGCTTTCTTT. Translating it yields CASSPQSMRGPEAFF.

This chain links TRBV11-1 with TRBJ2-7, with unresolved D. CDR1 and CDR2 (germline): SGHAT, FQDESV (reference sequence). The CDR3 is made up of 13 amino acids. Trimming removed 4 bases at V and 1 base at J, with 8 bases between. The CDR3 DNA sequence: TGTGCCAGCAGCTATAGCCATTCCTACGAGCAGTACTTC. This codes for CASSYSHSYEQYF.

This clone was seen a handful of times. This sequence joins TRBV3-1 (or the pseudogene TRBV3-2) and TRBJ2-1, with TRBD2 matching over 7 bases. V was clipped by 4 bases and J by 7 bases; unmatched bases: 10. Germline V gives CDR1 LGHDT, CDR2 YNNKEL (reference sequence). The CDR3 covers 15 residues. The DNA of the CDR3 is TGTGCCAGCAGCCTGACTAGCTCCCCGGGTAATGAGCAGTTCTTC. Protein sequence: CASSLTSSPGNEQFF.